A selection of T cell receptor beta chains follows, all from one sample in a study of CD8 T cells in ankylosing spondylitis. MiXCR, applied by TCRdb to the 5' RACE reads, yields one record per CDR3 protein. The profile covers around 330,000 distinct CDR3 sequences, with around a tenth appearing a single time and about a tenth taken by the ten largest. The specimen was blood, either unsorted or a sorted T cell fraction (not recorded which). The source of these receptors is a female donor with ankylosing spondylitis or in good health (not recorded which). Both conserved end residues are part of each CDR3. D genes are given only for firm matches. Some rows mark clone size as missing; the rest say once, few, many or name a class of expanded clone.

v_call	clone_size	d_call	j_call	cdr3_nt	cdr3_aa
TRBV2	few	TRBD1	TRBJ1-2	TGTGCCAGCAATAACCTACCGGGACAGGGGAACTATGGCTACACCTTC	CASNNLPGQGNYGYTF
TRBV9	.	.	TRBJ2-5	TGTGCCAGCAGCGTAGAAGGGACGGCCAAGACCCAGTACTTC	CASSVEGTAKTQYF
TRBV25-1	few	.	TRBJ2-7	TGTGCCAGCAGTGAATTTGGCGGGGCCTACGAGCAGTACTTC	CASSEFGGAYEQYF
TRBV5-1	few	TRBD1	TRBJ1-1	TGCGCCAGCAGCTTTAGCGGACAGGGGTACACTGAAGCTTTCTTT	CASSFSGQGYTEAFF
TRBV19	.	TRBD1	TRBJ2-1	TGTGCCAGTAGTGTCACCGGGACAGATCTTCATGAGCAGTTCTTC	CASSVTGTDLHEQFF
TRBV27	many	.	TRBJ1-3	TGTGCCAGCAGTTTATCGGGGGGGGACTCTGGAAACACCATATATTTT	CASSLSGGDSGNTIYF
TRBV7-9	.	.	TRBJ2-7	TGTGCCAGCGGGGACCGAACCTACGAGCAGTACTTC	CASGDRTYEQYF
TRBV28	many	.	TRBJ2-4	TGTGCCAGCAGTTTTGGTCCAAACATTCAGTACTTC	CASSFGPNIQYF
TRBV2	.	.	TRBJ2-1	TGTGCCAGCAGTGAAGATGGGGGTTTGTCGTACAATGAGCAGTTCTTC	CASSEDGGLSYNEQFF
TRBV30	many	TRBD2	TRBJ2-2	TGTGCCTGGAGTCTGACAGCCGGGAGGGGGGAGCTGTTTTTT	CAWSLTAGRGELFF
TRBV20-1	few	TRBD2	TRBJ2-5	TGCAGTGCTAGAGACGGGACTAGCGGGGGTTGGACCCAGTACTTC	CSARDGTSGGWTQYF
TRBV4-3	few	.	TRBJ1-4	TGCGCCAGCAGCCAAATCCCCTCTGAAAAACTGTTTTTT	CASSQIPSEKLFF
TRBV27	many	TRBD1	TRBJ1-2	TGTGCCAGCTACGGACGGGACAGGGGCTACACCTTC	CASYGRDRGYTF
TRBV28	many	.	TRBJ1-6	TGTGCCACGGGGTTTGTCAATTCACCCCTCCACTTT	CATGFVNSPLHF
TRBV5-1	many	TRBD2	TRBJ2-7	TGCGCCAGCAGCTCGGGACTAGCGGGGGATTACGAGCAGTACTTC	CASSSGLAGDYEQYF
TRBV12-3/TRBV12-4	.	.	TRBJ1-3	TGTGCCTGCAGTTTAAGGGCCCTTCTTGGGGCCTCTGGAAACACCATATATTTT	CACSLRALLGASGNTIYF
TRBV7-2	.	.	TRBJ2-6	TGTGCCAGCAGCTTAGGGCCTTCTGGGGCCATCGTCCTGACTTTC	CASSLGPSGAIVLTF
TRBV3-1	many	.	TRBJ2-4	TGTGCCAGCAGCCAAGGAGTAGCCAAAAACATTCAGTACTTC	CASSQGVAKNIQYF
TRBV4-3	.	.	TRBJ2-3	TGCGCCAGCAGCCAAGATAGGAAGGAGGCCCCCGGGGAGCAGTATTTT	CASSQDRKEAPGEQYF
TRBV5-6	few	TRBD2	TRBJ2-1	TGTGCCAGCAGCGCGGGACTAGCGGGAGGAGGGCCCTACAATGAGCAGTTCTTC	CASSAGLAGGGPYNEQFF
TRBV5-1	few	.	TRBJ2-5	TGCGCCAGCAGTCCTCTTGGGGGCCAGGGCCAAGAGACCCAGTACTTC	CASSPLGGQGQETQYF
TRBV20-1	many	.	TRBJ2-7	TGCAGTGCTTCACAGGGAGTCTCCTACGAGCAGTACTTC	CSASQGVSYEQYF
TRBV20-1	many	.	TRBJ2-1	TGCAGTGCTAGATCTGCCAGCGGAGACAATGAGCAGTTCTTC	CSARSASGDNEQFF
TRBV20-1	few	TRBD1	TRBJ1-4	TGCAGTGCTCTCAATGTCCGGGACAGGGAATTTGAAAAACTGTTTTTT	CSALNVRDREFEKLFF
TRBV3-1	few	.	TRBJ1-2	TGTGCCAGCAGCCAAGACGGGACGGTGCTTGGGGGCTACACCTTC	CASSQDGTVLGGYTF
TRBV20-1	.	.	TRBJ1-6	TGCAGTGCTAGAGCACCCCTATTCAGGGCGAATTCACCCCTCCACTTT	CSARAPLFRANSPLHF
TRBV5-1	few	.	TRBJ1-2	TGCGCCAGCAGTGCTACGGGGACGAACTATGGCTACACCTTC	CASSATGTNYGYTF
TRBV30	few	.	TRBJ2-7	TGTGCCTGGAGTGGGCTCCGGGAACCCTTCTACGAGCAGTACTTC	CAWSGLREPFYEQYF
TRBV18	many	TRBD1	TRBJ2-1	TGTGCCAGCTCATCTCTGACAGGGCCATCTTACAATGAGCAGTTCTTC	CASSSLTGPSYNEQFF
TRBV5-1	many	TRBD1	TRBJ2-7	TGCGCCAGCAGCTTGGTACAGGGGGGATCCTACGAGCAGTACTTC	CASSLVQGGSYEQYF
TRBV15	few	.	TRBJ2-3	TGTGCCACCAGCAGACACCAGTTCCCCGGGACAGATACGCAGTATTTT	CATSRHQFPGTDTQYF
TRBV3-1	many	TRBD1	TRBJ2-3	TGTGCCAGCAGCCAATTCGACAGGGGCACAGATACGCAGTATTTT	CASSQFDRGTDTQYF
TRBV6-2/TRBV6-3	many	.	TRBJ1-5	TGTGCCAGCAGCCCAGACGGGGGTACGGGCAATCAGCCCCAGCATTTT	CASSPDGGTGNQPQHF
TRBV6-1	many	TRBD1	TRBJ1-3	TGTGCCAGCAGACCGATTGTGGGACAGAGAAACTCTGGAAACACCATATATTTT	CASRPIVGQRNSGNTIYF
TRBV7-9	many	TRBD2	TRBJ2-3	TGTGCCAGCAGGTTACTAGCGAAAGATACGCAGTATTTT	CASRLLAKDTQYF
TRBV6-2/TRBV6-3	many	.	TRBJ2-4	TGTGCCAGCAGTTCCCCGAACATTCAGTACTTC	CASSSPNIQYF
TRBV3-1	.	TRBD2	TRBJ2-1	TGTGCCACCAGCCCAATTGAGACTAGCAGCTCCGAGCAGTTCTTC	CATSPIETSSSEQFF
TRBV28	.	TRBD1	TRBJ2-3	TGTGCCAACAGTGTCCGGGACAGGAGCACAGATACGCAGTATTTT	CANSVRDRSTDTQYF
TRBV7-3	once	TRBD2	TRBJ2-1	TGTGCCAGCAGCTTATCCTGGACTAGCGGGGAGCCGTTCTTC	CASSLSWTSGEPFF
TRBV10-3	many	TRBD1	TRBJ1-1	TGTGCCATCAGTGATGACAGGGACAAGGGTGGCACTGAAGCTTTCTTT	CAISDDRDKGGTEAFF
TRBV20-1	many	.	TRBJ2-4	TGCAGTGCTAGTTATGGGGCTCCCAAAAACATTCAGTACTTC	CSASYGAPKNIQYF